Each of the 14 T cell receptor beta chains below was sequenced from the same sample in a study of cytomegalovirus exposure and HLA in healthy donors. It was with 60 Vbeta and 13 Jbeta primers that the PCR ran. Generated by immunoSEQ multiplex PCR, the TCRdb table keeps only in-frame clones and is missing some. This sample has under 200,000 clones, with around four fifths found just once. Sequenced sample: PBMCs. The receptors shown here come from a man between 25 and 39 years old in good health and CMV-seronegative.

CDR3 loop: CASSLFAEEEKLFF. CDR3 DNA sequence: TGTGCCAGCAGCTTATTCGCGGAGGAGGAAAAACTGTTTTTT. This chain joins TRBV11-2 and TRBJ1-4, with D uncertain. CDR1 SGHAT and CDR2 FQNNGV come from the germline V gene. V lost 2 bases and J 8 bases, leaving 12 bases between the germline ends. The CDR3 runs to 14 residues.

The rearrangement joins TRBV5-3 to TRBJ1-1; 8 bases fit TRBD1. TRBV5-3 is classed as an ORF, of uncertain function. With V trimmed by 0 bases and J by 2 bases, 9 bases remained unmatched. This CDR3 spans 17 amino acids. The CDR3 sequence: CARSLDLGQENNTEAFF. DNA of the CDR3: TGTGCCAGAAGCTTGGATCTGGGACAGGAGAATAACACTGAAGCTTTCTTT.

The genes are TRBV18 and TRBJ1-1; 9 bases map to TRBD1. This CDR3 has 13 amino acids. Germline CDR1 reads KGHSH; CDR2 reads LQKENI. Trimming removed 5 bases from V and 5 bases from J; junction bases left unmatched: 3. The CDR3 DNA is TGTGCCAGCTCAACGGACAGGGGAACTGAAGCTTTCTTT. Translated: CASSTDRGTEAFF.

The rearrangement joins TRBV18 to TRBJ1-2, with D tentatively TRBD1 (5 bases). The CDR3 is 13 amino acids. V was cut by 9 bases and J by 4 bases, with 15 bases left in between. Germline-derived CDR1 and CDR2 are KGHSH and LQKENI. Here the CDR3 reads CASREPDTYGYTF. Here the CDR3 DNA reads TGTGCCAGTCGCGAGCCGGACACCTATGGCTACACCTTC.

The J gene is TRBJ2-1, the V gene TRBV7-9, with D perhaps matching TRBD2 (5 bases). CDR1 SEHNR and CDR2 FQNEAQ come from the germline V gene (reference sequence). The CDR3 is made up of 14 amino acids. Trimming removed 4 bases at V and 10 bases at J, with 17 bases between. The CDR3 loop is CASSYPAPADEQFF. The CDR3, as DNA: TGTGCCAGCAGCTACCCAGCTCCAGCGGACGAGCAGTTCTTC.

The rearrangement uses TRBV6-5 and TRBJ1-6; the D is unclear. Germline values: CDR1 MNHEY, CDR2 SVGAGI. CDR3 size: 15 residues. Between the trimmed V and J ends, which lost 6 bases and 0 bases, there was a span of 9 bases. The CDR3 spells CASSTDSSYNSPLHF. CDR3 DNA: TGTGCCAGCAGCACGGACTCCTCCTATAATTCACCCCTCCACTTT.

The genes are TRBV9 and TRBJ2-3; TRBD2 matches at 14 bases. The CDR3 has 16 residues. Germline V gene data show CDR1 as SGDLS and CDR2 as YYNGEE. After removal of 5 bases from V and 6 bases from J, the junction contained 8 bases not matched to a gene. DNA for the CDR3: TGTGCCAGCAGAAAGACTAGCGGGGGGGCCTCGGATACGCAGTATTTT. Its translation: CASRKTSGGASDTQYF. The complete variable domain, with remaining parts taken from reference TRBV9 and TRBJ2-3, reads DSGVTQTPKHLITATGQRVTLRCSPRSGDLSVYWYQQSLDQGLQFLIQYYNGEERAKGNILERFSAQQFPDLHSELNLSSLELGDSALYFCASRKTSGGASDTQYFGPGTRLTVL.

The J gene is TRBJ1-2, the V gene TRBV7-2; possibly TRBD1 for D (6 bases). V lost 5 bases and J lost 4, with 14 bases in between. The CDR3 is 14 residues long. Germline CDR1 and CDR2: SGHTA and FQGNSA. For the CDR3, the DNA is TGTGCCAGCAGCCCCAACAGGGACCCCTATGGCTACACCTTC. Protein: CASSPNRDPYGYTF. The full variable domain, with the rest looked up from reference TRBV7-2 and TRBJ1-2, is GAGVSQSPSNKVTEKGKDVELRCDPISGHTALYWYRQSLGQGLEFLIYFQGNSAPDKSGLPSDRFSAERTGGSVSTLTIQRTQQEDSAVYLCASSPNRDPYGYTFGSGTRLTVV.

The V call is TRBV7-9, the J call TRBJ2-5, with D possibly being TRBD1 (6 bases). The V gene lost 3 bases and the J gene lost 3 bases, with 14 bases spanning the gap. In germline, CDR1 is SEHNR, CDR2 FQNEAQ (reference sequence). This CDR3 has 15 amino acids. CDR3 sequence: CASSFLLGAEETQYF. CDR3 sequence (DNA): TGTGCCAGCAGCTTTCTTTTGGGGGCAGAAGAGACCCAGTACTTC.

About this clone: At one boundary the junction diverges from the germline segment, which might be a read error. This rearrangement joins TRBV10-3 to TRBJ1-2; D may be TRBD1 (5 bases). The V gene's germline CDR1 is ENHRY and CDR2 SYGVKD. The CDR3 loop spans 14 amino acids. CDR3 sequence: CATAPGLINYGYAF. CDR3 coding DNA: TGTGCCACCGCGCCGGGACTGATCAACTATGGCTACGCCTTC.

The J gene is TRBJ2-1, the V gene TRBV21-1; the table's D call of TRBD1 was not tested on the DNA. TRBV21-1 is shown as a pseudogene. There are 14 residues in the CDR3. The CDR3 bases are TGTGCCAGCAGCAAGGGAACAGGGTCGGGGGAGCAGTTCTTC. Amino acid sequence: CASSKGTGSGEQFF.

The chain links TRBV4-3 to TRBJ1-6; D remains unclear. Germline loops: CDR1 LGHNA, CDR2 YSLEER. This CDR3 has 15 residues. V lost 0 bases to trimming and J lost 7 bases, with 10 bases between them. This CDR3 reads CASSQDFRSNSPLHF. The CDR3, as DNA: TGCGCCAGCAGCCAAGATTTTAGGAGCAATTCACCCCTCCACTTT.

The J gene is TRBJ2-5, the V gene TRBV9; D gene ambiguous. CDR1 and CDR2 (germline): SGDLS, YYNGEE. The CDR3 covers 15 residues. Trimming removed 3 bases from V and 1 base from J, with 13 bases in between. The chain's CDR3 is CASSAWAGSQETQYF. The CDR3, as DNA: TGTGCCAGCAGCGCCTGGGCCGGCAGCCAAGAGACCCAGTACTTC.

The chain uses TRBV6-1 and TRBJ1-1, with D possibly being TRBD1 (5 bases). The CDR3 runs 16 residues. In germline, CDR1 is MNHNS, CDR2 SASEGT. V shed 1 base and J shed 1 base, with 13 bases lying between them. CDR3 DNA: TGTGCCAGCAGTGAAGATCGCAGGGTTCGGAACACTGAAGCTTTCTTT. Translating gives CASSEDRRVRNTEAFF.